These 31 T cell receptor beta chains originate from one sample sequenced in a study of Graves' ophthalmopathy and Graves' hyperthyroidism. Amplifying from RNA transcripts, the study obtained TCR beta CDR3 regions. In the first round, RT-PCR was carried out with HTBI primers, and a multiplex PCR formed the second round. TCRdb fed the multiplex PCR reads into MiXCR, producing one record per CDR3 protein. The sample lists some 380,000 distinct CDR3 sequences; approximately 15% were seen once. Source material: peripheral blood. These receptors all come from a woman between 18 and 30 years old with stable Graves' hyperthyroidism.

The gene calls are TRBV6-2 or TRBV6-3 and TRBJ2-2; D is perhaps TRBD1 (6 bases). Germline V gene data show CDR1 as MNHEY and CDR2 as SVGEGT. The CDR3 has 16 amino acids. Deletions cut 4 bases from V and 1 base from J, with 13 bases between. In DNA form, the CDR3 reads TGTGCCAGCAGTTCCATTGACAGGCAGAACACCGGGGAGCTGTTTTTT. As protein: CASSSIDRQNTGELFF.

There are many counts of this clonotype. This chain joins TRBV20-1 and TRBJ1-1, with D perhaps matching TRBD1 (5 bases). The germline V and J ends were trimmed by 0 bases and 4 bases, with 18 bases remaining between them. Germline CDR1 and CDR2: DFQATT and SNEGSKA (reference sequence). This CDR3 is 16 amino acids long. CDR3 in DNA: TGCAGTGCTAGAGATCCCTCGGGGGGAGGTGTCACTGAAGCTTTCTTT. This codes for CSARDPSGGGVTEAFF.

This clonotype was counted many times. The chain uses TRBV15 and TRBJ2-7, with TRBD2 as a possible D gene (6 bases). The germline V and J ends were trimmed by 4 bases and 2 bases, with 15 bases remaining between them. Germline V CDR1 and CDR2: LNHNV, YYDKDF (reference sequence). CDR3 length: 15 amino acids. In DNA form, the CDR3 reads TGTGCCACCAGCACTATATGGGGGGACCCCTACGAGCAGTACTTC. This encodes CATSTIWGDPYEQYF.

V is TRBV24-1 and J is TRBJ2-7; 8 nucleotides agree with TRBD2. Per the germline V gene, CDR1 is KGHDR and CDR2 is SFDVKD. J was trimmed by 0 bases and V by 3 bases; bases with no gene match: 9. The CDR3 totals 17 residues. The CDR3 bases are TGTGCCACCAGTGATAAGCCTCCCGGGACTAGCTCCTACGAGCAGTACTTC. The encoded protein is CATSDKPPGTSSYEQYF.

A few counts support this clonotype. V usage is TRBV12-3 or TRBV12-4 and J usage is TRBJ2-5, with 8 bases aligning to TRBD1. This CDR3 has 15 amino acids. Germline trimming cut 4 bases from V and 5 bases from J; bases unmatched to any gene: 9. CDR3 sequence (DNA): TGTGCCAGCAGTTCCACGGGACAGGCCGGGGAGACCCAGTACTTC. It is translated as CASSSTGQAGETQYF.

In its sample, this clonotype was seen many times. The gene calls are TRBV6-2 or TRBV6-3 and TRBJ1-1; D remains unclear. V was trimmed by 2 bases and J by 0 bases, leaving 10 bases between them. Germline assignment: CDR1 MNHEY and CDR2 SVGEGT. CDR3 length: 15 residues. CDR3 protein: CASSYGPAMNTEAFF. The CDR3 DNA is TGTGCCAGCAGTTACGGGCCGGCCATGAACACTGAAGCTTTCTTT.

This clonotype was counted many times. The V gene is TRBV6-1, the J gene TRBJ2-2; D call uncertain. Trimming cost V 10 bases and J 7 bases, with 13 bases left between them. Germline V CDR1 and CDR2: MNHNS, SASEGT. The CDR3 runs to 12 residues. The CDR3 region has the DNA TGTGCCACCAACGAGGTGCACGGGGAGCTGTTTTTT. Its protein product is CATNEVHGELFF.

This clonotype was recorded at least ten times. The chain links TRBV19 to TRBJ2-5, with 7 bases identical to TRBD1. J gave up 2 bases and V 3 bases, and 3 bases lay outside the gene matches. The CDR3 covers 14 residues. Per germline, CDR1 LNHDA and CDR2 SQIVND (reference sequence). The CDR3 sequence: CASSISRGQETQYF. Written as DNA, the CDR3 is TGTGCCAGTAGTATTAGCAGGGGGCAAGAGACCCAGTACTTC.

This clonotype has at least ten counts. The genes are TRBV12-3 or TRBV12-4 and TRBJ1-6; 7 positions match TRBD1. This CDR3 is built from 13 residues. V was pared by 5 bases and J by 8 bases, with 3 bases of the junction left unmatched. The CDR3 here is CASSGTAYSPLHF. CDR3 coding DNA: TGTGCCAGCAGTGGGACAGCCTATTCACCCCTCCACTTT.

This clonotype has more than one count but fewer than ten. The J gene is TRBJ1-5, the V gene TRBV6-1; D perhaps matches TRBD1 (6 bases). From germline, CDR1 is MNHNS and CDR2 SASEGT. V shed 10 bases and J shed 5 bases, with 18 bases lying between them. The length of the CDR3 is 14 residues. The CDR3 DNA reads as TGTGCCATATCCTTTGGACAGCGGCATCAGCCCCAGCATTTT. Protein: CAISFGQRHQPQHF.

At least ten counts were recorded for this clonotype. The chain is built from TRBV6-7 and TRBJ1-1; D may be TRBD1 (6 bases). TRBV6-7 falls under the ORF class, with uncertain function. This CDR3 is built from 13 residues. Trimming took 6 bases from V and 5 from J, leaving 13 bases between them. CDR3 DNA: TGTGCCAGCAGCCAACTGGGACAAACTGAAGCTTTCTTT. It encodes CASSQLGQTEAFF.

This clonotype was seen at least ten times. V and J are TRBV4-1 and TRBJ1-1; D is perhaps TRBD1 (5 bases). The germline gives CDR1 MGHRA, CDR2 YSYEKL. This CDR3 spans 13 amino acids. V was pared by 1 base and J by 4 bases, with 7 bases between. DNA of the CDR3: TGCGCCAGCAGCCAAGGGGGGATCACTGAAGCTTTCTTT. This gives the protein CASSQGGITEAFF.

This clonotype was detected a few times. The V call is TRBV3-1, the J call TRBJ2-7, with TRBD1 identical over 8 bases. The ends lost 1 base at V and 2 bases at J; junction bases unmatched: 7. CDR1 and CDR2 from the germline V gene are LGHDT and YNNKEL (reference sequence). This CDR3 is 16 amino acids long. CDR3 residues: CASSQVSGQGTYEQYF. CDR3 DNA sequence: TGTGCCAGCAGCCAAGTTTCAGGACAGGGAACCTACGAGCAGTACTTC.

In its sample, this clonotype was seen many times. This chain uses TRBV28 with TRBJ2-4; maybe TRBD2 (8 bases). The CDR3 is 15 residues long. In germline, CDR1 is MDHEN, CDR2 SYDVKM. The germline V and J ends were trimmed by 6 bases and 6 bases, with 18 bases remaining between them. The CDR3 region has the DNA TGTGCCAGCAGCCGACAGGGCAGCGGGGGAAACATTCAGTACTTC. The encoded protein is CASSRQGSGGNIQYF.

This clonotype was seen a few times. This may stem from a read error, because a much larger clone lies one nucleotide away. This chain joins TRBV7-2 and TRBJ1-3; D uncertain. Germline V gene lookup returns CDR1 SGHTA and CDR2 FQGNSA. The CDR3 runs to 14 residues. Trimming removed 1 base from V and 3 bases from J, with 7 bases in between. CDR3 sequence (DNA): TGTGCCAGCAGCTTAGGGCCCAATGGAAACACCATATATTTT. This translates into CASSLGPNGNTIYF.

This sequence joins TRBV7-2 and TRBJ1-3; D call uncertain. Germline-derived CDR1 and CDR2 are SGHTA and FQGNSA. V was pared by 5 bases and J by 3 bases, with 11 bases between. CDR3 length: 14 amino acids. Here the CDR3 DNA reads TGTGCCAGCAGCCTGACCTCGAATGGAAACACCATATATTTT. It translates to CASSLTSNGNTIYF.

The chain employs TRBV7-2 and TRBJ2-5; D possibly matches TRBD1 or TRBD2 (5 bases each). Trimming left V 5 bases short and J 5 bases short, with 15 bases between. CDR3 length equals 14 residues. Per germline, CDR1 SGHTA and CDR2 FQGNSA. The CDR3 here is CASSIRDVQETQYF. The CDR3 nucleotides are TGTGCCAGCAGCATCCGGGACGTCCAGGAGACCCAGTACTTC. The full variable domain, in which reference TRBV7-2 and TRBJ2-5 provide the parts outside the CDR3, is GAGVSQSPSNKVTEKGKDVELRCDPISGHTALYWYRQSLGQGLEFLIYFQGNSAPDKSGLPSDRFSAERTGGSVSTLTIQRTQQEDSAVYLCASSIRDVQETQYFGPGTRLLVL.

This clonotype showed up many times. This rearrangement joins TRBV28 to TRBJ2-7; TRBD2 agrees at 10 bases. V lost 3 bases and J lost 4; bases outside the gene matches: 3. CDR1 and CDR2 from the germline V gene are MDHEN and SYDVKM. CDR3 length equals 14 residues. The CDR3 region has the DNA TGTGCCAGCAGTTTGGCAGCGGGGGGGTACGAGCAGTACTTC. Translation: CASSLAAGGYEQYF.

This clonotype came up many times. The CDR3 region is CASSLSWNSENIQYF. CDR3 bases: TGTGCCAGCAGTTTAAGTTGGAATTCCGAAAACATTCAGTACTTC. V usage is TRBV27 and J usage is TRBJ2-4, with D hard to call. Germline CDR1 and CDR2: MNHEY and SMNVEV (reference sequence). Trimming removed 2 bases from V and 5 bases from J, with 13 bases in between. This CDR3 contains 15 residues.

This clonotype appeared many times. This sequence joins TRBV12-3 or TRBV12-4 and TRBJ1-2; 11 bases line up with TRBD1. The CDR3 length is 13 residues. V was pared by 5 bases and J by 8 bases, with 4 bases of the junction left unmatched. CDR3 sequence reads: CASSPDRGLGYTF. In nucleotides, the CDR3 is TGTGCCAGCAGTCCGGACAGGGGGCTCGGCTACACCTTC.

This clonotype was counted many times. The chain couples TRBV6-5 to TRBJ1-6; D is undetermined. The CDR3 totals 17 residues. With 1 base removed from V and 5 bases from J, the gap between germline ends came to 15 bases. Germline V CDR1 and CDR2: MNHEY, SVGAGI. CDR3 residues: CASSYLGLDEDNSPLHF. The CDR3 DNA reads as TGTGCCAGCAGTTACTTAGGACTGGATGAGGATAATTCACCCCTCCACTTT.

In its sample, this clonotype was seen many times. V is TRBV5-5 and J is TRBJ1-1, with D possibly TRBD1 on 6 matching bases. The CDR3 consists of 15 residues. Between the trimmed V and J ends, which lost 0 bases and 4 bases, there was a span of 13 bases. In germline, CDR1 is SGHKS, CDR2 YYEKEE (reference sequence). The CDR3 loop reads CASSLGRQVVTEAFF. The DNA for the CDR3 is TGTGCCAGCAGCTTGGGCAGACAGGTCGTCACTGAAGCTTTCTTT.

This clonotype was recorded a few times. The V and J genes are TRBV9 and TRBJ2-7, with D perhaps being TRBD1 or TRBD2 (6 bases each). The germline V and J ends were trimmed by 0 bases and 3 bases, with 13 bases remaining between them. The CDR3 sequence is 15 residues long. Per the germline V gene, CDR1 is SGDLS and CDR2 is YYNGEE. CDR3 bases: TGTGCCAGCAGCGTAGGACAGGCTAGCGTCTACGAGCAGTACTTC. Residues: CASSVGQASVYEQYF. Variable domain in full (rest from reference TRBV9 and TRBJ2-7): DSGVTQTPKHLITATGQRVTLRCSPRSGDLSVYWYQQSLDQGLQFLIQYYNGEERAKGNILERFSAQQFPDLHSELNLSSLELGDSALYFCASSVGQASVYEQYFGPGTRLTVT.

Ten or more counts support this clonotype. The chain carries TRBV4-1 and TRBJ2-7; D may be TRBD1 or TRBD2 (5 bases each). CDR1 MGHRA and CDR2 YSYEKL come from the germline V gene. V was cut by 1 base and J by 6 bases, with 13 bases left in between. The CDR3 has 14 amino acids. The CDR3 DNA is TGCGCCAGCAGCCAAGCCGGGACGGTGGGCGAGCAGTACTTC. Its translation is CASSQAGTVGEQYF.

This clonotype was counted at least ten times. This sequence joins TRBV7-9 and TRBJ1-5; 10 bases align to TRBD1. The CDR3 spans 14 residues. The trim removed 5 bases at V and 6 bases at J, leaving 4 bases unmatched. Germline V gene data show CDR1 as SEHNR and CDR2 as FQNEAQ (reference sequence). This CDR3 is CASSIRDRGQPQHF. The CDR3 DNA is TGTGCCAGCAGCATCCGGGACAGGGGTCAGCCCCAGCATTTT.

The chain uses TRBV6-1 and TRBJ2-4, with TRBD1 as a possible D gene (5 bases). The ends were cut back, 2 bases at V and 9 bases at J, with 11 bases in the middle. The CDR3 spans 13 residues. Germline-derived CDR1 and CDR2 are MNHNS and SASEGT. CDR3 sequence: CASSETRQGIQYF. CDR3 sequence (DNA): TGTGCCAGCAGTGAAACCCGGCAGGGCATTCAGTACTTC.

The table lists this clonotype with many counts. The V call is TRBV7-8, the J call TRBJ1-2, with 8 bases that match TRBD1. Trimming removed 5 bases from V and 8 bases from J; junction bases left unmatched: 10. The CDR3 is 14 residues long. The germline V gene encodes CDR1 SGHVS and CDR2 FQNEAQ. CDR3 loop: CASSHNPTGGGYTF. The CDR3 DNA is TGTGCCAGCAGCCACAATCCAACAGGGGGAGGCTACACCTTC.

In its sample, this clonotype was seen many times. The chain links TRBV2 to TRBJ1-2, with D possibly being TRBD1 (5 bases). V lost 1 base and J 8 bases, leaving 17 bases between the germline ends. Germline lookup yields CDR1 SNHLY and CDR2 FYNNEI. The CDR3 contains 15 residues. CDR3 coding DNA: TGTGCCAGCAGTGAAGAGGGGCGGAGGTTTTGGGGCTACACCTTC. It codes for CASSEEGRRFWGYTF.

This clonotype was observed at least ten times. The rearrangement links TRBV6-5 to TRBJ1-1; D not certain. Germline values: CDR1 MNHEY, CDR2 SVGAGI. The CDR3 is 12 amino acids. V lost 8 bases, J lost 5 bases, and 12 bases lay in between. CDR3 DNA: TGTGCCAGCGGAGGGTGGGGAACTGAAGCTTTCTTT. This gives the protein CASGGWGTEAFF.

Ten or more counts support this clonotype. The CDR3 DNA follows: TGCAGCGTTGGCTCCGGGATCAACACCGGGGAGCTGTTTTTT. Residues: CSVGSGINTGELFF. This chain connects TRBV29-1 to TRBJ2-2; perhaps TRBD2 as D (5 bases). From germline, CDR1 is SQVTM and CDR2 ANQGSEA. Trimming pared 4 bases from V and 2 bases from J, leaving 11 bases between. The CDR3 sequence is 14 residues long.

This clonotype has just a few counts. J is TRBJ1-5 and V is TRBV11-1; D unclear. The CDR3 is 18 residues long. V was cut by 1 base and J by 0 bases, with 16 bases left in between. Germline values: CDR1 SGHAT, CDR2 FQDESV (reference sequence). CDR3 DNA: TGTGCCAGCAGCTTAGGTGCGGGCCGCCCATATAGCAATCAGCCCCAGCATTTT. This translates into CASSLGAGRPYSNQPQHF.